The clone carrying this TCR beta chain has a handful of counts. Its antigen is unidentified. This entry is derived from a study of blood T cells in healthy people across ages. Study in general: Per every two T cells, about one barcoded beta molecule was captured by template switching.

CDR3 length: 13 amino acids. V lost 1 base, J lost 7 bases, and 12 bases lay in between. Germline CDR1 and CDR2: DFQATT and SNEGSKA (reference sequence). Study-wide findings and caveats: Per million T cells, the diversity of TCR beta decreased roughly linearly as age advanced.

A sample-barcoded 5' primer and a J-beta primer mix were used in a second PCR of roughly 6 to 11 cycles. Each CDR3 protein gets one entry after TCRdb re-called the 5' RACE reads with MiXCR. The profile shows more than 450,000 distinct CDR3 sequences, roughly a quarter of them singletons. The sample also formed part of further work on T cells of mothers and their children. As that report states: Per mother, over 9 million TCR beta CDR3 reads were obtained; per child, about 3 million.

This TCR derives from a boy younger than 10 in good health. Source material: blood. The chain is built from TRBV20-1 and TRBJ2-3; D tentatively fits TRBD1 or TRBD2 (5 bases each). For the CDR3, the DNA is TGCAGTGCTAGAGCCCCGGGACCTTATACGCAGTATTTT. Amino acid sequence: CSARAPGPYTQYF.